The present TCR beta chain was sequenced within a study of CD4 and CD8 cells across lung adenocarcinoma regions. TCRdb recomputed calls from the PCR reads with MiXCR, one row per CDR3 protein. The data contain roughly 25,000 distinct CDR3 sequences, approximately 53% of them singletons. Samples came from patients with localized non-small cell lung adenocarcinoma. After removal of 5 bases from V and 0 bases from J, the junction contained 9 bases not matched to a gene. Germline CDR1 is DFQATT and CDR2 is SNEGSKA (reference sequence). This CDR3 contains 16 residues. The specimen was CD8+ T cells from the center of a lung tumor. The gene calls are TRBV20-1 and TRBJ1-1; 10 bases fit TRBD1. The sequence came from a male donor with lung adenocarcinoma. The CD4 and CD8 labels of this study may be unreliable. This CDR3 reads CSASGQGKGMNTEAFF. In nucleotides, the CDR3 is TGCAGTGCTTCGGGACAGGGGAAAGGGATGAACACTGAAGCTTTCTTT.